This T cell receptor beta chain was recorded in a study of cytomegalovirus exposure and HLA in healthy donors. Notes on the study in general: In a later analysis, CMV-associated beta chains were mostly HLA-associated, it appeared.

Germline V gene data show CDR1 as LNHNV and CDR2 as YYDKDF (reference sequence). The germline V and J ends were trimmed by 0 bases and 8 bases, with 13 bases remaining between them. This CDR3 has 15 residues. Regarding this clone: Its specificity is unknown.

Use of 60 Vbeta and 13 Jbeta primers characterized the PCR. Only in-frame clones appear in the TCRdb table, and some are missing; sequencing was by immunoSEQ multiplex PCR. Of around 97,000 clones in the sample, around 85% are singletons; the top ten hold over 5%. The chain carries TRBV15 and TRBJ1-4; D uncertain. The material sequenced was PBMCs. This receptor was identified in a man between 35 and 55 years old in good health and CMV-seropositive. CDR3 residues: CATSRDMGAGEKLFF. The CDR3 coding sequence is TGTGCCACCAGCAGAGATATGGGAGCGGGCGAAAAACTGTTTTTT.